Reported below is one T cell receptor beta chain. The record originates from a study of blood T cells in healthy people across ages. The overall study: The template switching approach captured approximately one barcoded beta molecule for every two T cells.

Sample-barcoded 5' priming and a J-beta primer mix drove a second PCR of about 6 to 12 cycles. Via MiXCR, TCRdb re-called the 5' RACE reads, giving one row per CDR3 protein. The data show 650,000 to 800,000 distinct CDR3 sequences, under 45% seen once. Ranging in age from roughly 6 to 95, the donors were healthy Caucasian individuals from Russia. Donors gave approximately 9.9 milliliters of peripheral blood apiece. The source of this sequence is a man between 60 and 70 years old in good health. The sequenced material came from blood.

The CDR3 loop is CAWSTMTGGEKLFF. The CDR3 DNA follows: TGTGCCTGGAGTACGATGACAGGGGGCGAAAAACTGTTTTTT. The chain recombines TRBV30 with TRBJ1-4, with 10 bases lining up with TRBD1. Germline CDR1 and CDR2: GTSNPN and SVGIG (reference sequence). With V trimmed by 2 bases and J by 8 bases, 5 bases remained unmatched. CDR3 length equals 14 residues.